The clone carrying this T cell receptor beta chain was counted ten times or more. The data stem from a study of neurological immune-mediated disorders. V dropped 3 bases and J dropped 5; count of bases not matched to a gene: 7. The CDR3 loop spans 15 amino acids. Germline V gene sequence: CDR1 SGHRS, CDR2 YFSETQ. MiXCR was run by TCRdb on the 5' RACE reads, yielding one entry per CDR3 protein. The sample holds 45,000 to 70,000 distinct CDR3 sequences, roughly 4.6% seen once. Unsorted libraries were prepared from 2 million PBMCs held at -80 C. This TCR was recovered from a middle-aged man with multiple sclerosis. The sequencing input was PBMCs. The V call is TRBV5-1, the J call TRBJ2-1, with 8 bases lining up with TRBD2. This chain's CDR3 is CASSSGTREDNEQFF. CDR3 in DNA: TGCGCCAGCAGCTCCGGGACTAGAGAGGACAATGAGCAGTTCTTC.